Following are 20 T cell receptor beta chains from one sample sequenced in a study of blood T cell repertoires in COVID-19. Sequencing was performed with immunoSEQ multiplex PCR; in TCRdb, only in-frame clones are kept and a portion is missing. Altogether fewer than 250,000 clones are present, 70% to 90% being singletons, with the ten largest covering around 0.7%. The sample comprised peripheral blood. Receptors were obtained from a man aged 40-49 years with acute or convalescent COVID-19.

V and J are TRBV7-2 and TRBJ2-7; 10 bases agree with TRBD1. Trimming removed 5 bases from V and 3 bases from J; junction bases left unmatched: 4. CDR1 and CDR2 (germline): SGHTA, FQGNSA. This CDR3 comprises 14 residues. The chain's CDR3 is CASSGRDRGYEQYF. The CDR3 DNA sequence: TGTGCCAGCAGCGGGCGGGACAGGGGCTACGAGCAGTACTTC.

The chain carries TRBV28 and TRBJ2-7, with D uncertain. V lost 2 bases to trimming and J lost 4 bases, with 12 bases between them. Germline CDR1 and CDR2: MDHEN and SYDVKM. This CDR3 spans 14 amino acids. CDR3 protein: CASSLGPSAYEQYF. The CDR3 DNA reads TGTGCCAGCAGTTTAGGGCCATCCGCGTACGAGCAGTACTTC.

This chain's CDR3 is CASRAPGAETQYF. CDR3 coding DNA: TGTGCCAGCAGAGCCCCAGGGGCAGAGACCCAGTACTTC. V gene TRBV6-6 combines with J gene TRBJ2-5; possible D gene TRBD1, 6 bases. The CDR3 extends over 13 amino acids. Germline V gene lookup returns CDR1 MNHNY and CDR2 SVGAGI (reference sequence). Deletions cut 6 bases from V and 4 bases from J, with 12 bases between.

This CDR3 is CASSLDTNTEAFF. CDR3 coding DNA: TGTGCCAGCTCACTAGACACCAACACTGAAGCTTTCTTT. The chain recombines TRBV18 with TRBJ1-1; D is uncertain. V was shortened by 4 bases and J by 2 bases, with 8 bases between the two germline ends. The CDR3 totals 13 residues. Germline-derived CDR1 and CDR2 are KGHSH and LQKENI. Combining the CDR3 with reference TRBV18 and TRBJ1-1 gives the whole variable domain NAGVMQNPRHLVRRRGQEARLRCSPMKGHSHVYWYRQLPEEGLKFMVYLQKENIIDESGMPKERFSAEFPKEGPSILRIQQVVRGDSAAYFCASSLDTNTEAFFGQGTRLTVV.

To note about this clone: An end of the junction does not agree with germline; a read error may underlie this. The chain recombines TRBV12-3 or TRBV12-4 with TRBJ2-6, with a weak D call TRBD1 (6 bases). The CDR3 is 13 residues long. The CDR3 nucleotides are TGTGCCAGCAGCTTCCAAGGTGGGGGCGCGACGGATTTC. Amino acids: CASSFQGGGATDF.

This clone was observed a few times. V gene TRBV12-3 or TRBV12-4 combines with J gene TRBJ2-7; 10 nucleotides align to TRBD1. This CDR3 has 13 amino acids. The trim removed 6 bases at V and 4 bases at J, leaving 3 bases unmatched. In DNA form, the CDR3 reads TGTGCCAGCAGGCCGGGACAGGGGTACGAGCAGTACTTC. Encoded protein: CASRPGQGYEQYF.

J is TRBJ1-1 and V is TRBV18; possible D gene TRBD1, 6 bases. The CDR3 is made up of 14 amino acids. Germline CDR1 is KGHSH and CDR2 is LQKENI. Trimming left V 2 bases short and J 1 base short, with 8 bases between. The CDR3 DNA is TGTGCCAGCTCACCAGCAGGGGCGAACACTGAAGCTTTCTTT. This gives the protein CASSPAGANTEAFF.

This chain connects TRBV4-1 to TRBJ2-6; D is possibly TRBD1 (5 bases). V was clipped by 1 base and J by 5 bases, with 12 bases between them. The CDR3 loop spans 16 amino acids. Germline lookup yields CDR1 MGHRA and CDR2 YSYEKL. The CDR3 nucleotides read TGCGCCAGCAGCCAAGGTCTCCAGGGCTGGGCCAACGTCCTGACTTTC. Its protein is CASSQGLQGWANVLTF.

The rearrangement joins TRBV2 to TRBJ2-7; possibly TRBD1 for D (6 bases). V lost 7 bases, J lost 2 bases, and 18 bases lay in between. CDR1 and CDR2 from the germline V gene are SNHLY and FYNNEI. The length of the CDR3 is 15 residues. The CDR3 DNA sequence: TGTGCCAGCAAACCAGGACAGCACTCCACCTACGAGCAGTACTTC. Translating it yields CASKPGQHSTYEQYF.

The V call is TRBV3-1 (or the pseudogene TRBV3-2), the J call TRBJ1-1, with D uncertain. With 1 base removed from V and 4 bases from J, the gap between germline ends came to 13 bases. Per germline, CDR1 LGHDT and CDR2 YNNKEL (reference sequence). The CDR3 has 15 amino acids. CDR3 nucleotides: TGTGCCAGCAGCCAAGCGGGATTGGTTAGCACTGAAGCTTTCTTT. This codes for CASSQAGLVSTEAFF.

The V gene is TRBV6-1, the J gene TRBJ2-3, with D perhaps matching TRBD2 (6 bases). Trimming pared 2 bases from V and 8 bases from J, leaving 8 bases between. Looked up from germline, CDR1 is MNHNS and CDR2 is SASEGT. This CDR3 region has 12 residues. The CDR3 reads CASSERGSTQYF. Here the CDR3 DNA reads TGTGCCAGCAGTGAACGGGGGAGTACGCAGTATTTT.

The chain combines TRBV6-5 with TRBJ1-1; possible D gene TRBD1, 6 bases. CDR3 length: 12 amino acids. The V gene's germline CDR1 is MNHEY and CDR2 SVGAGI. V dropped 5 bases and J dropped 5 bases, with 9 bases sitting between them. This CDR3 reads CASSNRETEAFF. DNA of the CDR3: TGTGCCAGCAGTAACAGGGAAACTGAAGCTTTCTTT.

The chain combines TRBV28 with TRBJ2-1, with 7 bases identical to TRBD2. Germline loops: CDR1 MDHEN, CDR2 SYDVKM. This CDR3 region has 17 residues. Losses at the gene ends were 3 bases for V and 4 bases for J; bases not matched to a gene: 12. In nucleotides, the CDR3 is TGTGCCAGCAGTTTTTATAGCGGGCTTACTAATTACAATGAGCAGTTCTTC. This codes for CASSFYSGLTNYNEQFF.

The chain uses TRBV6-5 and TRBJ1-5, with D hard to call. Germline CDR1 MNHEY, CDR2 SVGAGI. The CDR3 covers 14 residues. Trimming cost V 5 bases and J 7 bases, with 15 bases left between them. In DNA, the CDR3 is TGTGCCAGCAGTCCCCGGGATAGGAGGCAGCCCCAGCATTTT. It yields the protein CASSPRDRRQPQHF.

V is TRBV9 and J is TRBJ2-7; a possible D gene is TRBD1 (5 bases). The CDR3 spans 14 residues. V dropped 1 base and J dropped 5 bases, with 13 bases sitting between them. The germline gives CDR1 SGDLS, CDR2 YYNGEE. The CDR3 nucleotides read TGTGCCAGCAGCGTAACGCCAGGGTACCACGAGCAGTACTTC. Its translation: CASSVTPGYHEQYF.

The rearrangement links TRBV4-2 to TRBJ2-2; weak D call: TRBD1 (5 bases). This CDR3 contains 15 residues. Germline-derived CDR1 and CDR2 are LGHNA and YNFKEQ. V shed 5 bases and J shed 4 bases, with 14 bases lying between them. The DNA of the CDR3 is TGTGCCAGCAGCTCCCCGTGGGGCCGCACCGGGGAGCTGTTTTTT. Its translation: CASSSPWGRTGELFF.

This clone was found once. The V gene is TRBV30, the J gene TRBJ1-1; a weak D match, TRBD1 (5 bases). CDR1 GTSNPN and CDR2 SVGIG come from the germline V gene (reference sequence). The germline V and J ends were trimmed by 4 bases and 6 bases, with 18 bases remaining between them. The CDR3 is made up of 14 amino acids. The CDR3 region is CAWTGPDTRAEAFF. In nucleotides, the CDR3 is TGTGCCTGGACAGGCCCGGACACCCGCGCTGAAGCTTTCTTT.

The chain combines TRBV12-3 or TRBV12-4 with TRBJ2-1, with D possibly being TRBD2 (5 bases). V was shortened by 5 bases and J by 12 bases, with 11 bases between the two germline ends. This CDR3 is 11 amino acids long. CDR3 nucleotide sequence: TGTGCCAGCAGTATACTAGGAGGGCAGTTCTTC. Translating it yields CASSILGGQFF.

The chain has TRBV9 and TRBJ2-2; D perhaps matches TRBD2 (6 bases). V was trimmed by 0 bases and J by 4 bases, leaving 13 bases between them. The germline V gene has CDR1 SGDLS and CDR2 YYNGEE. There are 16 residues in the CDR3. CDR3 nucleotide sequence: TGTGCCAGCAGCGTAGGGAGGGGTGGCGGCACCGGGGAGCTGTTTTTT. It specifies CASSVGRGGGTGELFF. Full variable domain (rest looked up from reference TRBV9 and TRBJ2-2): DSGVTQTPKHLITATGQRVTLRCSPRSGDLSVYWYQQSLDQGLQFLIQYYNGEERAKGNILERFSAQQFPDLHSELNLSSLELGDSALYFCASSVGRGGGTGELFFGEGSRLTVL.

This chain connects TRBV9 to TRBJ2-2; D uncertain. CDR1 and CDR2 from the germline V gene are SGDLS and YYNGEE. CDR3 length: 14 amino acids. Trimming removed 1 base at V and 1 base at J, with 5 bases between. This CDR3 is CASSVSRNTGELFF. The CDR3 bases are TGTGCCAGCAGCGTATCCAGGAACACCGGGGAGCTGTTTTTT.